This T cell receptor (beta chain) appears in the sequencing data of a study of blood T cell repertoires in COVID-19. Study context: Material from acute and convalescent COVID-19 was sourced from the United States, Italy and Spain. PBMCs, B-cell-depleted T cells, or T cells were the source of the cDNA or gDNA that made up the material.

Source study methods: Estimates of nucleated cell counts were drawn from the amplification of reference gene primers. Here immunoSEQ multiplex PCR was the method, and the copy in TCRdb shows in-frame clones only, minus some. V and J calls and clone size are those listed in that table; D and trimming were worked out from the DNA. Of some 42,000 clones listed, almost 95% were seen once; the top ten hold about a tenth. Germline V lookup: CDR1 SGHTA, CDR2 FQGTGA. V was pared by 5 bases and J by 1 base, with 15 bases between. The CDR3 loop spans 16 amino acids. The TCR was taken from a man in his fifties or sixties with active COVID-19. V and J are TRBV7-3 and TRBJ2-1, with D perhaps matching TRBD2 (5 bases). Sequences were obtained from peripheral blood. The CDR3 DNA is TGTGCCAGCAGCCCCTTCGGGATAGGGTCCTACAATGAGCAGTTCTTC. This sequence encodes CASSPFGIGSYNEQFF.